The 26 T cell receptor beta chains presented below share a single source sample, sequenced in a study of neurological immune-mediated disorders. TCRdb reprocessed the 5' RACE reads with MiXCR, giving one entry per CDR3 protein. Altogether almost 30,000 distinct CDR3 sequences are present, about 12% being singletons, with the ten largest covering about 5.6%. The source material was PBMCs. These receptor sequences come from a woman aged 55-69 years in good health.

In regard to this clonotype: Compared with germline, one end of the junction differs, possibly owing to a read error. V is TRBV20-1 and J is TRBJ1-1, with D unresolved. This CDR3 has 15 residues. Germline V CDR1 and CDR2: DFQATT, SNEGSKA (reference sequence). The CDR3 DNA reads TGCAGTGCTAGAGTGGCCAGTCGCTCGAACACTGAATCTTTCTTT. Amino acids: CSARVASRSNTESFF.

This clonotype was recorded many times. The rearrangement links TRBV4-3 to TRBJ2-2; 7 bases agree with TRBD2. The germline CDR1 and CDR2 sequences are LGHNA and YSLEER. Trimming took 3 bases from V and 7 from J; bases not matched to a gene: 5. The CDR3 has 14 residues. CDR3 nucleotide sequence: TGCGCCAGCAGCCAGGGGAGGGGAGTCGGGGAGCTGTTTTTT. It translates to CASSQGRGVGELFF.

There are many counts of this clonotype. The J gene is TRBJ2-1, the V gene TRBV5-1; TRBD2 aligns across 9 bases. Per germline, CDR1 SGHRS and CDR2 YFSETQ. V lost 0 bases and J lost 9; bases outside the gene matches: 10. CDR3 length: 16 amino acids. CDR3 region: CASSLGYQRGASEQFF. The CDR3 DNA sequence: TGCGCCAGCAGCTTGGGATATCAGCGGGGGGCCTCTGAGCAGTTCTTC.

This clonotype was recorded at least ten times. The chain has TRBV10-3 and TRBJ1-3; D is uncertain. The CDR3 runs to 18 residues. From germline, CDR1 is ENHRY and CDR2 SYGVKD. The V gene lost 2 bases and the J gene lost 4 bases, with 21 bases spanning the gap. The CDR3 reads CAISEGIPKASSGNTIYF. The CDR3 bases are TGTGCCATCAGTGAGGGGATACCGAAGGCGTCCTCAGGAAACACCATATATTTT.

This clonotype was recorded at least ten times. The chain combines TRBV18 with TRBJ1-1; tentative D call: TRBD1 (6 bases). The V end was cut by 2 bases, the J end by 3 bases, with 10 bases between. Germline V gene sequence: CDR1 KGHSH, CDR2 LQKENI. CDR3 length: 14 amino acids. The CDR3 region is CASSPRGLDTEAFF. The DNA of the CDR3 is TGTGCCAGCTCACCAAGGGGGTTGGACACTGAAGCTTTCTTT.

This clonotype came up many times. The V gene is TRBV12-3 or TRBV12-4, the J gene TRBJ1-1; TRBD1 is a possible D gene (6 bases). The CDR3 is 13 amino acids. V lost 3 bases and J 5 bases, leaving 10 bases between the germline ends. CDR3 sequence: CASSFYRETEAFF. CDR3 coding DNA: TGTGCCAGCAGTTTTTACAGGGAAACTGAAGCTTTCTTT.

This clonotype occurred many times. In DNA, the CDR3 is TGTGCCAGCAGTTACAGCCACGGGGGGATAACAGATACGCAGTATTTT. This gives the protein CASSYSHGGITDTQYF. This sequence joins TRBV6-5 and TRBJ2-3; the match to TRBD2 covers 7 bases. The V gene's germline CDR1 is MNHEY and CDR2 SVGAGI. Trimming removed 2 bases from V and 3 bases from J; junction bases left unmatched: 8. The CDR3 spans 16 residues.

This clonotype was seen repeatedly, ten times or more. The chain is built from TRBV28 and TRBJ2-3; no reliable D call. CDR1 and CDR2 from the germline V gene are MDHEN and SYDVKM. The CDR3 totals 15 residues. Trimming pared 10 bases from V and 1 base from J, leaving 18 bases between. The CDR3 here is CATFLHATRTDTQYF. The CDR3 DNA is TGTGCCACTTTCCTCCACGCTACACGCACAGATACGCAGTATTTT.

Many counts were recorded for this clonotype. This sequence joins TRBV7-2 and TRBJ2-7, with 9 bases aligning to TRBD2. The junction had 14 bases not matched to a gene; V was cut back by 5 bases and J by 3 bases. The CDR3 sequence is 17 residues long. CDR1 and CDR2 from the germline V gene are SGHTA and FQGNSA. The CDR3 DNA reads as TGTGCCAGCAGCCCGAGGGGGGCGGGGGGGCTTCGCTACGAGCAGTACTTC. Translation: CASSPRGAGGLRYEQYF.

This clonotype was observed many times. The rearrangement links TRBV7-9 to TRBJ2-3; the D is unclear. V was trimmed by 3 bases and J by 4 bases, leaving 5 bases between them. This CDR3 region has 12 residues. Germline V gives CDR1 SEHNR, CDR2 FQNEAQ (reference sequence). The chain's CDR3 is CASSLTPDTQYF. The CDR3 coding sequence is TGTGCCAGCAGCTTGACTCCAGATACGCAGTATTTT.

In its sample, this clonotype was seen many times. The rearrangement links TRBV15 to TRBJ2-1; a possible D gene is TRBD1 (5 bases). The CDR3 has 15 residues. CDR1 and CDR2 (germline): LNHNV, YYDKDF (reference sequence). V lost 9 bases and J lost 0, with 15 bases in between. The CDR3 here is CATTSRASSYNEQFF. The CDR3 DNA reads TGTGCCACTACTTCCAGGGCTAGCTCCTACAATGAGCAGTTCTTC. The variable domain in full, with the rest retrieved from reference TRBV15 and TRBJ2-1, is DAMVIQNPRYQVTQFGKPVTLSCSQTLNHNVMYWYQQKSSQAPKLLFHYYDKDFNNEADTPDNFQSRRPNTSFCFLDIRSPGLGDTAMYLCATTSRASSYNEQFFGPGTRLTVL.

This clonotype was seen repeatedly, ten times or more. CDR3 loop: CASSVGGFNEQFF. The CDR3 nucleotides are TGTGCCAGCAGCGTAGGTGGCTTCAATGAGCAGTTCTTC. The chain joins TRBV9 to TRBJ2-1; no firm D call. V lost 0 bases and J 6 bases, leaving 7 bases between the germline ends. The germline CDR1 and CDR2 sequences are SGDLS and YYNGEE. The CDR3 extends over 13 amino acids.

This clonotype occurred many times. The chain recombines TRBV7-2 with TRBJ2-5; 13 bases agree with TRBD2. Trimming took 1 base from V and 5 from J; bases not matched to a gene: 4. The CDR3 covers 16 residues. The germline V gene encodes CDR1 SGHTA and CDR2 FQGNSA. The CDR3, as DNA: TGTGCCAGCAGCTTAGAACTAGCGGGGGGGGTTGAGACCCAGTACTTC. Protein: CASSLELAGGVETQYF.

The chain uses TRBV29-1 and TRBJ2-3; D is undetermined. The length of the CDR3 is 16 residues. The V end was cut by 4 bases, the J end by 0 bases, with 17 bases between. Germline V lookup: CDR1 SQVTM, CDR2 ANQGSEA. CDR3 DNA sequence: TGCAGCGTTGTAGGATCACTTCCTCCTAGCACAGATACGCAGTATTTT. This sequence encodes CSVVGSLPPSTDTQYF.

This clonotype was picked up many times. This chain joins TRBV20-1 and TRBJ1-5; D perhaps matches TRBD1 (5 bases). The germline V gene encodes CDR1 DFQATT and CDR2 SNEGSKA (reference sequence). With 6 bases removed from V and 5 bases from J, the gap between germline ends came to 17 bases. CDR3 length equals 14 residues. The CDR3 region is CSATRVGHDQPQHF. DNA of the CDR3: TGCAGTGCCACAAGGGTGGGGCATGATCAGCCCCAGCATTTT.

This clonotype has ten or more counts. This chain uses TRBV14 with TRBJ1-1; D ambiguous. Per the germline V gene, CDR1 is SGHDN and CDR2 is FVKESK. Deletions cut 1 base from V and 10 bases from J, with 13 bases between. There are 13 residues in the CDR3. CDR3 residues: CASSQAPSIGAFF. DNA for the CDR3: TGTGCCAGCAGCCAAGCCCCATCAATCGGAGCTTTCTTT.

This clonotype has ten or more counts. The gene calls are TRBV5-1 and TRBJ1-6; TRBD1 might be the D (5 bases). V lost 0 bases and J lost 7, with 11 bases in between. Per the germline V gene, CDR1 is SGHRS and CDR2 is YFSETQ. The CDR3 extends over 15 amino acids. In nucleotides, the CDR3 is TGCGCCAGCAGCTTGGAGGGGAAGGGCAATTCACCCCTCCACTTT. Translating it yields CASSLEGKGNSPLHF.

At least ten counts were recorded for this clonotype. The rearrangement uses TRBV12-3 or TRBV12-4 and TRBJ1-6; possible D gene TRBD1, 6 bases. Trimming shortened V by 7 bases and J by 12 bases, and 16 bases separated the two germline ends. CDR3 length: 13 amino acids. CDR3 residues: CASTTGRGIPLHF. For the CDR3, the DNA is TGTGCCAGCACCACAGGGAGGGGGATACCCCTCCACTTT.

The sample holds many counts of this clonotype. This sequence joins TRBV19 and TRBJ1-5; 9 bases fit TRBD1. The germline CDR1 and CDR2 sequences are LNHDA and SQIVND (reference sequence). V trimming: 5 bases; J trimming: 3 bases; junction bases outside the gene matches: 5. This CDR3 is 15 amino acids long. CDR3 sequence (DNA): TGTGCCAGTAGTTTCGGGACAGGGTACAATCAGCCCCAGCATTTT. It yields the protein CASSFGTGYNQPQHF.

This clonotype was counted at least ten times. The chain's CDR3 is CSARGDTLRGYTF. CDR3 nucleotides: TGCAGTGCTAGGGGGGACACCTTGAGGGGCTACACCTTC. This chain connects TRBV20-1 to TRBJ1-2; possible D gene TRBD1, 6 bases. The CDR3 spans 13 residues. V lost 3 bases, J lost 8 bases, and 16 bases lay in between. In germline, CDR1 is DFQATT, CDR2 SNEGSKA (reference sequence).

This clonotype was recorded at least ten times. DNA for the CDR3: TGTGCCAGCAGGGGCGGGGGGTTCACAGATACGCAGTATTTT. It is translated as CASRGGGFTDTQYF. This rearrangement joins TRBV7-3 to TRBJ2-3; 8 bases fit TRBD2. The CDR3 sequence is 14 residues long. Trimming removed 6 bases from V and 2 bases from J; junction bases left unmatched: 4. CDR1 SGHTA and CDR2 FQGTGA come from the germline V gene.

Details on this clonotype: This may be a read error: a much more frequent sequence differs by one nucleotide. The chain has TRBV7-2 and TRBJ2-4; D not certain. CDR3 length equals 14 residues. CDR1 and CDR2 from the germline V gene are SGHTA and FQGNSA. CDR3 DNA sequence: TGTGCCAACAGCTTAGATGGAGCCAAAAACATTCAGTACTTC. Translation: CANSLDGAKNIQYF.

In its sample, this clonotype was seen many times. The rearrangement joins TRBV20-1 to TRBJ2-7, with TRBD2 matching over 7 bases. This CDR3 is 16 amino acids long. The V and J ends lost 5 bases and 1 base, in that order; junction bases with no gene match: 14. Germline loops: CDR1 DFQATT, CDR2 SNEGSKA (reference sequence). This CDR3 reads CSAPVIGDYPSYEQYF. In DNA form, the CDR3 reads TGCAGTGCTCCAGTTATCGGGGACTACCCTTCCTACGAGCAGTACTTC.

This clonotype was recorded many times. It may be a read error: a sequence one base away is much more abundant. The chain joins TRBV15 to TRBJ1-2, with a weak D call TRBD1 (6 bases). The CDR3 runs 15 residues. V lost 7 bases to trimming and J lost 0 bases, with 15 bases between them. Germline-derived CDR1 and CDR2 are LNHNV and YYDKDF (reference sequence). The CDR3 is CATNRDIFPNYGYTF. In nucleotides, the CDR3 is TGTGCCACCAACAGGGACATTTTCCCTAACTATGGCTACACCTTC.

This clonotype was seen ten or more times. J is TRBJ2-1 and V is TRBV5-5, with 14 bases identical to TRBD2. Germline CDR1 reads SGHKS; CDR2 reads YYEKEE (reference sequence). Trimming took 3 bases from V and 9 from J; bases not matched to a gene: 8. The CDR3 has 16 amino acids. The CDR3 region is CASSSSGTSGGGEQFF. CDR3 coding DNA: TGTGCCAGCAGCTCATCCGGGACTAGCGGGGGTGGTGAGCAGTTCTTC.

This clonotype was recorded at least ten times. This chain connects TRBV20-1 to TRBJ1-1; 7 bases are shared with TRBD1. V lost 1 base and J lost 5; bases outside the gene matches: 7. CDR1 is DFQATT, CDR2 SNEGSKA, per germline (reference sequence). This CDR3 spans 14 amino acids. The CDR3, as DNA: TGCAGTGCTAGAGTAGGGGGCGCGAGGACTGAAGCTTTCTTT. This gives the protein CSARVGGARTEAFF.